This is a list of T cell receptor beta chains from one sample in a study of blood T cells in healthy people across ages. TCRdb processed the 5' RACE reads anew with MiXCR; each CDR3 protein has one entry. The top ten clones hold about 20% of a sample with hundreds of thousands of distinct CDR3 sequences, 58% of them seen once. The source material was blood. These receptor sequences come from a man aged 25-45 years in good health. Both conserved end residues are part of each CDR3. Each record gives: CDR3 length, D gene, J gene, V gene, clone size, CDR3 protein, CDR3 DNA. D genes are given only for firm matches. Clone size is shown for a subset of rows, as once, few, many or a class of expanded clone.

>18|-|TRBJ1-6|TRBV6-1|-
CASSEAPHGSLNNSPLHF
TGTGCCAGCAGTGAAGCCCCACACGGCAGCCTTAATAATTCACCCCTCCACTTT
>15|TRBD2|TRBJ2-7|TRBV20-1|-
CSARVLAGRVGEQYF
TGCAGTGCTAGAGTTCTAGCGGGGAGGGTTGGCGAGCAGTACTTC
>17|TRBD2|TRBJ2-7|TRBV7-2|-
CASSLTSGRALLGEQYF
TGTGCCAGCAGCCTGACTAGCGGGAGGGCCCTCTTAGGCGAGCAGTACTTC
>15|-|TRBJ2-1|TRBV29-1|few
CSVEQVEGRYNEQFF
TGCAGCGTTGAGCAGGTAGAGGGACGTTACAATGAGCAGTTCTTC
>14|-|TRBJ2-7|TRBV9|-
CASSVGRVWDEQYF
TGTGCCAGCAGCGTAGGTAGAGTTTGGGACGAGCAGTACTTC
>12|-|TRBJ2-5|TRBV12-3/TRBV12-4|-
CASSWERETQYF
TGTGCCAGCAGTTGGGAAAGAGAGACCCAGTACTTC
>8|-|TRBJ2-5|TRBV29-1|many
CSVETQYF
TGCAGTGTCGAGACCCAGTACTTC
>13|-|TRBJ2-3|TRBV20-1|-
CSASGLVADTQYF
TGCAGTGCTAGTGGTTTGGTGGCAGATACGCAGTATTTT
>15|TRBD1|TRBJ1-6|TRBV15|few
CATSTRTGANSPLHF
TGTGCCACCAGCACAAGGACAGGCGCTAATTCACCCCTCCACTTT
>12|TRBD1|TRBJ1-1|TRBV29-1|few
CSPRDRGCTAFF
TGCAGCCCCCGGGACAGGGGATGCACGGCTTTCTTT
>14|TRBD1|TRBJ1-1|TRBV28|many
CASSQWDRRTEAFF
TGTGCCAGCAGTCAGTGGGACAGACGGACTGAAGCTTTCTTT
>15|-|TRBJ2-3|TRBV2|-
CASNRKEMSTDTQYF
TGTGCCAGCAATCGTAAGGAGATGAGCACAGATACGCAGTATTTT
>14|TRBD1|TRBJ2-7|TRBV10-1|-
CASAGAGGIYEQYF
TGCGCCAGCGCAGGGGCAGGGGGCATCTACGAGCAGTACTTC
>15|TRBD2|TRBJ2-1|TRBV7-9|few
CASSLSLAGYNEQFF
TGTGCCAGCAGCTTGTCACTAGCGGGTTACAATGAGCAGTTCTTC
>13|-|TRBJ2-5|TRBV5-5|many
CASSAGTQETQYF
TGTGCCAGCAGCGCCGGGACTCAAGAGACCCAGTACTTC
>11|-|TRBJ2-7|TRBV12-3/TRBV12-4|-
CASSFTDEQYF
TGTGCCAGCAGTTTTACAGACGAGCAGTACTTC
>14|-|TRBJ2-7|TRBV20-1|few
CSAAPNGMSYEQYF
TGCAGTGCCGCACCCAATGGCATGTCCTACGAGCAGTACTTC
>17|TRBD1|TRBJ1-2|TRBV9|few
CASTPTGGGPPNYGYTF
TGTGCCAGCACGCCTACAGGGGGCGGACCCCCTAACTATGGCTACACCTTC
>14|-|TRBJ2-7|TRBV7-9|-
CASSKGRLSYEQCF
TGTGCCAGCAGCAAAGGACGGCTTAGCTACGAGCAGTGCTTC
>15|TRBD2|TRBJ2-1|TRBV9|once
CASSPGGTSVVEQFF
TGTGCCAGCAGCCCAGGGGGGACTAGCGTAGTTGAGCAGTTCTTC
>13|-|TRBJ2-1|TRBV27|-
CAGSFLPENEQFF
TGTGCCGGCAGTTTTCTCCCGGAGAATGAGCAGTTCTTC
>15|-|TRBJ2-1|TRBV6-1|-
CASRGRGILDNEQFF
TGTGCCAGCAGGGGGAGGGGGATTCTGGACAATGAGCAGTTCTTC
>13|-|TRBJ2-7|TRBV10-3|-
CAISRDTSYEQYF
TGTGCCATCAGCCGGGACACCTCCTACGAGCAGTACTTC
>12|-|TRBJ2-2|TRBV29-1|few
CSVGWYTGELFF
TGCAGCGTTGGATGGTACACCGGGGAGCTGTTTTTT
>11|-|TRBJ1-2|TRBV27|-
CASTLWDGYTF
TGTGCCAGCACGCTCTGGGATGGCTACACCTTC
>14|-|TRBJ2-7|TRBV20-1|-
CSARTPGNSYEQYF
TGCAGTGCCCGAACCCCAGGGAATTCCTACGAGCAGTACTTC
>13|-|TRBJ2-5|TRBV20-1|-
CSARGPGVETQYF
TGCAGTGCTAGAGGGCCAGGGGTGGAGACCCAGTACTTC
>13|-|TRBJ2-5|TRBV29-1|-
CSVPGPAGETQYF
TGCAGCGTACCGGGACCAGCAGGGGAGACCCAGTACTTC
>15|TRBD2|TRBJ2-7|TRBV20-1|-
CSATHRLAGAREQYF
TGCAGTGCTACACACCGACTAGCGGGAGCGAGGGAGCAGTACTTC
>16|-|TRBJ2-5|TRBV6-2/TRBV6-3|-
CASSYSRLRRQETQYF
TGTGCCAGCAGTTACTCGAGATTGAGGAGGCAGGAGACCCAGTACTTC
>11|-|TRBJ2-5|TRBV29-1|-
CSVGVGGTQYF
TGCAGCGTTGGGGTCGGGGGGACCCAGTACTTC
>14|-|TRBJ2-5|TRBV28|many
CASSLSTTAETQYF
TGTGCCAGCAGTTTAAGCACCACGGCAGAGACCCAGTACTTC
>13|-|TRBJ1-5|TRBV10-3|few
CAISEEIPQPQHF
TGTGCCATCAGTGAGGAAATACCTCAGCCCCAGCATTTT
>16|-|TRBJ2-1|TRBV7-9|-
CASSLGAGSTYNEQFF
TGTGCCAGCAGCTTAGGCGCGGGGTCGACCTACAATGAGCAGTTCTTC
>17|-|TRBJ2-1|TRBV4-2|-
CASSQLDGLSSYNEQFF
TGTGCCAGCAGCCAGCTGGACGGACTGAGCTCCTACAATGAGCAGTTCTTC
>16|-|TRBJ1-1|TRBV28|once
CAIARERLFFNTEAFF
TGTGCCATCGCGAGGGAAAGACTTTTTTTCAACACTGAAGCTTTCTTT
>13|-|TRBJ1-5|TRBV2|-
CASRWGSNQPQHF
TGTGCCAGCAGGTGGGGAAGCAATCAGCCCCAGCATTTT
>15|-|TRBJ2-1|TRBV10-3|-
CAIGPPLTSDNEQFF
TGTGCCATCGGACCTCCCCTAACCTCGGACAATGAGCAGTTCTTC
>16|-|TRBJ2-5|TRBV7-9|-
CASSLSGRATQETQYF
TGTGCCAGCAGCTTATCGGGACGAGCGACCCAAGAGACCCAGTACTTC
>17|-|TRBJ2-1|TRBV7-8|many
CASSLSRLGFGLNEQFF
TGTGCCAGCAGCCTCTCCAGACTAGGATTCGGGCTCAATGAGCAGTTCTTC
>14|-|TRBJ2-3|TRBV20-1|-
CSARWAGERYTQYF
TGCAGTGCTAGATGGGCAGGGGAGAGATATACGCAGTATTTT
>16|TRBD2|TRBJ2-1|TRBV7-9|-
CASSPRLATSYNEQFF
TGTGCCAGCAGCCCACGACTAGCGACCTCCTACAATGAGCAGTTCTTC
>14|TRBD2|TRBJ2-7|TRBV7-9|few
CASSLTGLAYEQYF
TGTGCCAGCAGCTTAACCGGACTAGCCTACGAGCAGTACTTC
>14|-|TRBJ2-5|TRBV29-1|once
CSVEGRTLQETQYF
TGCAGCGTTGAGGGCAGGACCCTCCAAGAGACCCAGTACTTC
>16|TRBD2|TRBJ2-1|TRBV20-1|few
CSASNLAGSSYNEQFF
TGCAGTGCTAGTAATTTAGCGGGCAGCTCCTACAATGAGCAGTTCTTC
>15|-|TRBJ2-3|TRBV5-1|-
CASCLATRSTDTQYF
TGCGCCAGCTGCTTGGCGACGAGAAGCACAGATACGCAGTATTTT
>16|TRBD1|TRBJ2-2|TRBV7-2|-
CASSRSGTANTGELFF
TGTGCCAGCAGCCGTTCCGGGACAGCTAACACCGGGGAGCTGTTTTTT
>12|TRBD1|TRBJ1-5|TRBV20-1|-
CSLDRGIQPQHF
TGCAGCCTGGACAGGGGGATTCAGCCCCAGCATTTT
>16|-|TRBJ1-2|TRBV28|-
CASRKTPRESGSGYTF
TGTGCCAGCAGGAAGACTCCCAGGGAGTCAGGTTCTGGCTACACCTTC
>14|-|TRBJ2-7|TRBV9|few
CASSAAEERSEQYF
TGTGCCAGCAGCGCAGCTGAGGAGAGGAGCGAGCAGTACTTC
>16|TRBD1|TRBJ2-7|TRBV5-1|-
CASSSSTGVFSYEQYF
TGCGCCAGCAGCTCTTCAACAGGGGTCTTCTCCTACGAGCAGTACTTC
>11|-|TRBJ2-7|TRBV11-2|-
CASSNGQTRYF
TGTGCCAGCAGCAACGGACAGACACGGTACTTC
>12|-|TRBJ2-7|TRBV6-6|few
CASNQGTYEQYF
TGTGCCAGCAATCAGGGTACCTACGAGCAGTACTTC
>16|-|TRBJ2-6|TRBV15|few
CATSRHSQAGANVLTF
TGTGCCACCAGCAGGCATAGTCAGGCTGGGGCCAACGTCCTGACTTTC
>16|-|TRBJ2-7|TRBV20-1|few
CSASAPSAEIYGKQYF
TGCAGTGCTAGCGCCCCATCGGCGGAGATATACGGGAAGCAGTACTTC
>14|-|TRBJ1-6|TRBV27|-
CASSSTAYNSPLHF
TGTGCCAGCAGTTCGACAGCTTATAATTCACCCCTCCACTTT